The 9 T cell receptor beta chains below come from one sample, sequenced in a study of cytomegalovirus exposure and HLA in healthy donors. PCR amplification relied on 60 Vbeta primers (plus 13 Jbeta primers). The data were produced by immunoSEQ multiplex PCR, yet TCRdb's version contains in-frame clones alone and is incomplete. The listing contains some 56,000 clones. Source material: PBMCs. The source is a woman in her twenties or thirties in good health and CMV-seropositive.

This chain's CDR3 is CASSLAGETTDTQYF. In DNA form, the CDR3 reads TGTGCCAGCAGCTTGGCGGGGGAGACCACAGATACGCAGTATTTT. This chain joins TRBV7-2 and TRBJ2-3, with TRBD2 matching over 7 bases. The CDR3 runs 15 residues. V trimming: 3 bases; J trimming: 2 bases; junction bases outside the gene matches: 5. Germline loops: CDR1 SGHTA, CDR2 FQGNSA.

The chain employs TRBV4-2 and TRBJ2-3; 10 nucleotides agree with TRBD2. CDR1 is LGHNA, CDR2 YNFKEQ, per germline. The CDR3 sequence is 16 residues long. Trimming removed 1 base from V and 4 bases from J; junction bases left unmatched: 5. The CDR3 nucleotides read TGTGCCAGCAGCCAAGTTAAGCGGGGGGGCCCAGATACGCAGTATTTT. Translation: CASSQVKRGGPDTQYF.

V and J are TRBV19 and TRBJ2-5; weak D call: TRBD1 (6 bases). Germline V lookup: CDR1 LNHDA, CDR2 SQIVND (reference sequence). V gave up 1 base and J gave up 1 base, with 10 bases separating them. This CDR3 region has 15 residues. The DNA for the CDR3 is TGTGCCAGTAGTATAGGGGGGCAAACCCAAGAGACCCAGTACTTC. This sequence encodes CASSIGGQTQETQYF.

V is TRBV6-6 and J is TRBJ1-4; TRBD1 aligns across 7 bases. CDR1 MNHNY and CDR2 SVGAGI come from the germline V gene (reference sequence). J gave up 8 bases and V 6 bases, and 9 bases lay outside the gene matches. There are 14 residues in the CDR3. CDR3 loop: CASSIRQGGEKLFF. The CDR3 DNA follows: TGTGCCAGCAGCATACGACAGGGTGGAGAAAAACTGTTTTTT.

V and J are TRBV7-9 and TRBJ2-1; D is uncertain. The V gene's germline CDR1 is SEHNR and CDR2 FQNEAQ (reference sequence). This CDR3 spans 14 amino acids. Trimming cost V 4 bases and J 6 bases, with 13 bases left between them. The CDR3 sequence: CASSSIGEVNEQFF. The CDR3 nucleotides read TGTGCCAGCAGCTCGATTGGAGAGGTCAATGAGCAGTTCTTC.

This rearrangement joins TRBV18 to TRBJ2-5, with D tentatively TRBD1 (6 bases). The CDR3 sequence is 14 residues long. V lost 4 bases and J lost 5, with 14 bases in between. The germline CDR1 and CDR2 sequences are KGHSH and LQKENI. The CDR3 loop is CASSRQDQLETQYF. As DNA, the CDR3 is TGTGCCAGCTCACGACAGGACCAATTGGAGACCCAGTACTTC.

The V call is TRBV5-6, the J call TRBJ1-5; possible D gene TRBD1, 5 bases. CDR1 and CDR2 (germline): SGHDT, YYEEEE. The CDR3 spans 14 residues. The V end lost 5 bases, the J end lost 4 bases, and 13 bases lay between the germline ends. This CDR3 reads CASRYGGGNQPQHF. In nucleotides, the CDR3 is TGTGCCAGCAGATATGGGGGGGGTAATCAGCCCCAGCATTTT.

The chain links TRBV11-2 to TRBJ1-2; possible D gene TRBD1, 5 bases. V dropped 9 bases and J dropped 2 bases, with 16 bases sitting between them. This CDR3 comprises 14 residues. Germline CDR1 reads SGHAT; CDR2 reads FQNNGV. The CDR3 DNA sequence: TGTGCCAGAACAAAGACAGATTCCAACTATGGCTACACCTTC. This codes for CARTKTDSNYGYTF.

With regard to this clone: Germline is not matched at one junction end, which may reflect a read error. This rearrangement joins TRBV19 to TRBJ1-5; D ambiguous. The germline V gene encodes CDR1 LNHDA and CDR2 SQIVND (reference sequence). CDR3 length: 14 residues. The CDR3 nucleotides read TGTGCCAGTAGTATTGGACTTCAGAATCGGCCCCAGCATTTT. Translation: CASSIGLQNRPQHF.